These 22 T cell receptor beta chains were sequenced from one sample in a study of CD8+CD57+ T cells in acquired aplastic anemia. Genomic DNA, the template, was used for profiling of the TCR beta VDJ and CDR3. Each CDR3 protein gets one entry after TCRdb re-called the reads with MiXCR. This table has about 420,000 distinct CDR3 sequences, 60% to 80% appearing once. Material for sequencing was sorted CD4+, CD8+, or CD8+CD57+ T cells (not recorded which) from PBMCs. The receptors stem from a human donor in good health, serving as a control.

This clonotype was seen ten or more times. The chain employs TRBV20-1 and TRBJ1-2; TRBD1 agrees at 8 bases. Germline CDR1 and CDR2: DFQATT and SNEGSKA (reference sequence). The length of the CDR3 is 12 residues. V shed 3 bases and J 8 bases; nucleotides not matched to a gene: 5. The CDR3 nucleotides are TGCAGTGCTAGGCAGGGGGCTAACGGCTACACCTTC. Translation: CSARQGANGYTF.

This clonotype was counted ten times or more. The V call is TRBV6-2 or TRBV6-3, the J call TRBJ1-1; possible D gene TRBD1, 5 bases. The germline V gene encodes CDR1 MNHEY and CDR2 SVGEGT. With 3 bases removed from V and 1 base from J, the gap between germline ends came to 12 bases. This CDR3 is built from 15 residues. CDR3 sequence reads: CASSYRWQGNTEAFF. The CDR3 DNA is TGTGCCAGCAGTTATAGGTGGCAGGGGAACACTGAAGCTTTCTTT.

The table lists this clonotype with many counts. The rearrangement links TRBV3-2 to TRBJ1-5; the table's D call, TRBD1, has no DNA check behind it. TRBV3-2 is marked as a pseudogene. The CDR3 loop spans 16 amino acids. The CDR3 nucleotides read TGTGCCAGCAGCCAAGACGCCCCTGGGCTCGGACAGCCCCAGCATTTT. This encodes CASSQDAPGLGQPQHF.

This clonotype appeared many times. This chain links TRBV4-3 with TRBJ1-6; no definite D call. Germline-derived CDR1 and CDR2 are LGHNA and YSLEER. The CDR3 consists of 14 residues. With 0 bases removed from V and 9 bases from J, the gap between germline ends came to 9 bases. The CDR3, as DNA: TGCGCCAGCAGCCAAGATAGTCGGGGTTCACCCCTCCACTTT. As protein: CASSQDSRGSPLHF.

V gene TRBV5-1 combines with J gene TRBJ2-7, with D perhaps given as TRBD1 or TRBD2 (5 bases each). In germline, CDR1 is SGHRS, CDR2 YFSETQ. The V gene lost 4 bases and the J gene lost 5 bases, with 16 bases spanning the gap. There are 14 residues in the CDR3. The CDR3 DNA is TGCGCCAGCAGCCAGGGAGACGGCGGCAACGAGCAGTACTTC. It is translated as CASSQGDGGNEQYF.

This clonotype was counted a single time. The junction shows a germline mismatch at one end, possibly a read error. The chain recombines TRBV19 with TRBJ1-3, with D hard to call. In germline, CDR1 is LNHDA, CDR2 SQIVND (reference sequence). This CDR3 region has 14 residues. CDR3 nucleotide sequence: TGTGCCAGTAGTATCTCAAGGACTGGAGACACCATATATTTT. This codes for CASSISRTGDTIYF.

This clonotype has ten or more counts. CDR3 nucleotide sequence: TGTGCCAGCAGTTACTCGGAGGTGGTTCATATGGCGTACGAGCAGTACTTC. Translation: CASSYSEVVHMAYEQYF. The J gene is TRBJ2-7, the V gene TRBV6-2 or TRBV6-3; perhaps TRBD2 as D (5 bases). Germline CDR1 reads MNHEY; CDR2 reads SVGEGT. This CDR3 is built from 17 residues. With 0 bases removed from V and 4 bases from J, the gap between germline ends came to 19 bases.

The genes are TRBV20-1 and TRBJ2-1, with TRBD1 identical over 9 bases. The CDR3 runs to 17 residues. V gave up 2 bases and J gave up 3 bases; unmatched junction bases: 11. From germline, CDR1 is DFQATT and CDR2 SNEGSKA (reference sequence). The CDR3 region has the DNA TGCAGTGCTAGACCACAGGGGGCCGCTTATAACTACAATGAGCAGTTCTTC. Protein: CSARPQGAAYNYNEQFF.

This clonotype appeared once. The junction departs from the called germline gene at one end, perhaps through a read error. This chain uses TRBV19 with TRBJ1-5; tentatively, D is TRBD1 (5 bases). The CDR3 extends over 13 amino acids. Germline V lookup: CDR1 LNHDA, CDR2 SQIVND (reference sequence). Here the CDR3 reads CASSTQVTRPRQF. CDR3 DNA sequence: TGTGCCAGTAGTACACAGGTAACCCGTCCCCGGCAATTT.

This clonotype was counted a single time. The chain recombines TRBV5-8 with TRBJ1-1; no firm D call. Per the germline V gene, CDR1 is SGHTS and CDR2 is YDEGEE. This CDR3 is 15 amino acids long. V lost 2 bases, J lost 6 bases, and 17 bases lay in between. CDR3 nucleotide sequence: TGTGCCAGCAGCTTCTCCATCGCCGAGCAGTCTGAAGCTTTCTTT. Translated: CASSFSIAEQSEAFF.

CDR3 residues: CASSYSQGPYYGYTF. DNA for the CDR3: TGTGCCAGCAGTTATTCGCAGGGGCCCTACTATGGCTACACCTTC. The chain carries TRBV6-2 or TRBV6-3 and TRBJ1-2; a possible D gene is TRBD1 (6 bases). Germline loops: CDR1 MNHEY, CDR2 SVGEGT. V was trimmed by 3 bases and J by 3 bases, leaving 14 bases between them. The CDR3 runs to 15 residues.

Note on this clonotype: This CDR3 is missing its conserved last phenylalanine or tryptophan, likely due to a read error. The limits of the CDR3 on the DNA are not certain, so only TCRdb's listed CDR3 is given. The chain links TRBV7-2 to TRBJ1-2. The CDR3 adds up to 13 amino acids, both ends counted. Per germline, CDR1 SGHTA and CDR2 FQGNSA. The chain's CDR3 is CASSLEAESRNEQ.

The CDR3 coding sequence is TGTGCCAGCAGCTTAGCCTGGGGGCTGTCTGCCGAGCAGCATTTT. Protein product: CASSLAWGLSAEQHF. The V gene is TRBV7-6, the J gene TRBJ1-5; D is perhaps TRBD1 (6 bases). This CDR3 spans 15 amino acids. Germline CDR1 SGHVS, CDR2 FNYEAQ. The germline V and J ends were trimmed by 0 bases and 13 bases, with 19 bases remaining between them.

This chain links TRBV20-1 with TRBJ2-7, with D maybe TRBD2 (5 bases). This CDR3 has 11 residues. V gave up 5 bases and J gave up 7 bases, with 12 bases separating them. Germline V gives CDR1 DFQATT, CDR2 SNEGSKA (reference sequence). The CDR3 coding sequence is TGCAGTGCTCCAGTCGTAGCGGAGCAGTACTTC. Encoded protein: CSAPVVAEQYF.

There are a few counts of this clonotype. This may be a read error: a much more frequent sequence differs by one nucleotide. V and J are TRBV24-1 and TRBJ2-7, with TRBD2 matching 9 bases. Germline V gene lookup returns CDR1 KGHDR and CDR2 SFDVKD. CDR3 length: 15 residues. The ends lost 11 bases at V and 0 bases at J; junction bases unmatched: 10. In DNA, the CDR3 is TGTGCCAGCGCCCGAGCGCGGGGGGGCTCCTACGAGCAGTACTTC. Translation gives CASARARGGSYEQYF.

On this clonotype itself: No conserved phenylalanine or tryptophan ends this CDR3, so it is likely a read error. V usage is TRBV2 and J usage is TRBJ2-5; the match to TRBD1 covers 10 bases. Judging by the DNA end, TRBJ2-7 fits better; the J call may be wrong. The germline CDR1 and CDR2 sequences are SNHLY and FYNNEI. There are 14 residues in the CDR3. The CDR3 reads CASKDRTGGNEQYL. In DNA, the CDR3 is TGTGCCAGCAAGGACAGGACAGGGGGGAACGAGCAGTACCTC.

This sequence joins TRBV20-1 and TRBJ2-7; 9 bases fit TRBD2. J gave up 3 bases and V 5 bases, and 23 bases lay outside the gene matches. Looked up from germline, CDR1 is DFQATT and CDR2 is SNEGSKA (reference sequence). This CDR3 comprises 19 residues. The CDR3 nucleotides read TGCAGTGCTCGGACAGGCCAAGCGGGGGGCCTCGTCTCCCTCTACGAGCAGTACTTC. The encoded protein is CSARTGQAGGLVSLYEQYF.

The chain combines TRBV20-1 with TRBJ1-2; no definite D call. Trimming removed 0 bases from V and 5 bases from J, with 13 bases in between. CDR3 length: 14 residues. The germline CDR1 and CDR2 sequences are DFQATT and SNEGSKA (reference sequence). The CDR3 reads CSARDGGGGYGYTF. CDR3 nucleotide sequence: TGCAGTGCTAGAGATGGAGGCGGTGGTTATGGCTACACCTTC.

The chain carries TRBV2 and TRBJ1-2; D is possibly TRBD1 (6 bases). The V and J ends lost 3 bases and 1 base respectively, with 12 bases between them. Germline values: CDR1 SNHLY, CDR2 FYNNEI. This CDR3 region has 15 residues. The CDR3 sequence is CASSDKRGINYGYTF. In DNA, the CDR3 is TGTGCCAGCAGTGACAAGAGGGGGATTAACTATGGCTACACCTTC.

The chain combines TRBV7-2 with TRBJ1-5; D uncertain. Germline lookup yields CDR1 SGHTA and CDR2 FQGNSA. CDR3 size: 16 residues. Trimming took 5 bases from V and 12 from J, leaving 26 bases between them. The CDR3 reads CASSVETGIDEQFQHF. In nucleotides, the CDR3 is TGTGCCAGCAGCGTAGAGACGGGAATCGATGAGCAGTTCCAGCATTTT.

As concerns this clonotype: The junction differs from germline at one of its ends, possibly a read error. The rearrangement links TRBV7-7 to TRBJ1-2, with a possible D match to TRBD1 (6 bases). This CDR3 contains 13 residues. Per germline, CDR1 SSHAT and CDR2 FNYEAQ (reference sequence). The CDR3 reads CASSLGGGRTEAF. DNA of the CDR3: TGTGCTAGCAGCTTAGGGGGGGGAAGGACTGAAGCTTTC. Together with reference TRBV7-7 and TRBJ1-2, the CDR3 gives the full variable domain: GAGVSQSPRYKVTKRGQDVTLRCDPISSHATLYWYQQALGQGPEFLTYFNYEAQPDKSGLPSDRFSAERPEGSISTLTIQRTEQRDSAMYRCASSLGGGRTEAFGSGTRLTVV.

In this sample, this clonotype turned up many times. J is TRBJ1-1 and V is TRBV7-2; no firm D call. The CDR3 is made up of 13 amino acids. The V end lost 1 base, the J end lost 0 bases, and 3 bases lay between the germline ends. Germline V gene data show CDR1 as SGHTA and CDR2 as FQGNSA. CDR3 coding DNA: TGTGCCAGCAGCTTAGAACTGAACACTGAAGCTTTCTTT. Translation: CASSLELNTEAFF.